These 30 T cell receptor beta chains were all obtained from the same sample, sequenced in a study of T cell repertoires in cytomegalovirus infection. One entry per CDR3 protein results from TCRdb running MiXCR on the reads. The data contain around 530,000 distinct CDR3 sequences, about a quarter of them singletons. Sample: PBMCs. These TCRs come from a human donor in good health (CMV status not recorded). Some clones in this sample may be carry-over from other donors' samples.

In its sample, this clonotype was seen many times. The chain is built from TRBV7-6 and TRBJ1-3; D call uncertain. V was pared by 3 bases and J by 4 bases, with 7 bases between. The CDR3 has 13 residues. The germline gives CDR1 SGHVS, CDR2 FNYEAQ. The CDR3 nucleotides read TGTGCCAGCAGCTTCGGCGTAGGAAACACCATATATTTT. Its protein is CASSFGVGNTIYF.

V gene TRBV2 combines with J gene TRBJ2-2; 8 positions match TRBD2. CDR1 is SNHLY, CDR2 FYNNEI, per germline. The CDR3 totals 15 residues. With 8 bases clipped from V and 5 bases from J, the junction kept 10 bases outside the gene matches. The CDR3 spells CASSKSGSRTGELFF. CDR3 DNA sequence: TGTGCCAGCTCGAAAAGCGGGAGCCGGACCGGGGAGCTGTTTTTT.

The CDR3 region is CASSQDLEEEELFF. CDR3 DNA sequence: TGCGCCAGCAGCCAAGATTTAGAGGAGGAGGAGCTGTTTTTT. V gene TRBV4-3 combines with J gene TRBJ2-2, with D possibly matching TRBD2 (5 bases). CDR3 length equals 14 residues. Germline-derived CDR1 and CDR2 are LGHNA and YSLEER. Trimming stripped 0 bases from V and 10 bases from J, with 12 bases between.

The V gene is TRBV6-2 or TRBV6-3, the J gene TRBJ2-5; tentative D call: TRBD2 (5 bases). V lost 2 bases to trimming and J lost 3 bases, with 10 bases between them. The germline V gene encodes CDR1 MNHEY and CDR2 SVGEGT. The CDR3 has 14 amino acids. CDR3 sequence: CASSYRLGEETQYF. CDR3 DNA: TGTGCCAGCAGTTACAGGCTGGGAGAAGAGACCCAGTACTTC.

This clonotype turned up a few times. This chain links TRBV24-1 with TRBJ2-6; 7 bases fit TRBD1. Germline CDR1 KGHDR, CDR2 SFDVKD. This CDR3 has 17 residues. Trimming took 4 bases from V and 0 from J; bases not matched to a gene: 5. The CDR3 DNA reads TGTGCCACCAGTGACCCTACAGGGGTCTCTGGGGCCAACGTCCTGACTTTC. It is translated as CATSDPTGVSGANVLTF.

Only a few counts were recorded for this clonotype. The genes are TRBV7-6 and TRBJ2-2; D is perhaps TRBD1 (6 bases). Per the germline V gene, CDR1 is SGHVS and CDR2 is FNYEAQ. Trimming left V 4 bases short and J 2 bases short, with 14 bases between. The CDR3 consists of 16 residues. DNA for the CDR3: TGTGCCAGCAGCTCGAGGGACACTATTAACACCGGGGAGCTGTTTTTT. This sequence encodes CASSSRDTINTGELFF. Filled out from reference TRBV7-6 and TRBJ2-2, the complete variable domain reads GAGVSQSPRYKVTKRGQDVALRCDPISGHVSLYWYRQALGQGPEFLTYFNYEAQQDKSGLPNDRFSAERPEGSISTLTIQRTEQRDSAMYRCASSSRDTINTGELFFGEGSRLTVL.

In its sample, this clonotype was seen many times. The J gene is TRBJ2-1, the V gene TRBV7-2; D perhaps matches TRBD2 (6 bases). Trimming cost V 5 bases and J 4 bases, with 15 bases left between them. Per germline, CDR1 SGHTA and CDR2 FQGNSA. The CDR3 is made up of 15 amino acids. The CDR3 DNA follows: TGTGCCAGCAGCCGGGACTTCGCGTCGTACAATGAGCAGTTCTTC. Protein product: CASSRDFASYNEQFF.

This clonotype was seen more than once but under ten times. The genes are TRBV6-5 and TRBJ2-7, with D possibly being TRBD2 (6 bases). Germline-derived CDR1 and CDR2 are MNHEY and SVGAGI. Trimming took off 6 bases at V and 1 base at J, with 16 bases between the two ends. The CDR3 spans 15 residues. The DNA for the CDR3 is TGTGCCAGCAGCGACCGGGACTGGAAGTCCTACGAGCAGTACTTC. Protein sequence: CASSDRDWKSYEQYF.

A few counts support this clonotype. The V call is TRBV7-2, the J call TRBJ1-1, with 7 positions matching TRBD1. V lost 5 bases to trimming and J lost 6 bases; unmatched junction nucleotides: 6. CDR3 length: 13 amino acids. The germline CDR1 and CDR2 sequences are SGHTA and FQGNSA. The DNA for the CDR3 is TGTGCCAGCAGCATACAGGGGCTCGCTGAAGCTTTCTTT. Translating gives CASSIQGLAEAFF.

V usage is TRBV6-2 or TRBV6-3 and J usage is TRBJ2-5; 8 nucleotides align to TRBD2. In germline, CDR1 is MNHEY, CDR2 SVGEGT. The CDR3 consists of 16 residues. Germline trimming cut 3 bases from V and 1 base from J; bases unmatched to any gene: 7. The CDR3 DNA reads TGTGCCAGCAGTTATGTGAACGGGAGGGTCCAAGAGACCCAGTACTTC. It yields the protein CASSYVNGRVQETQYF.

The chain recombines TRBV5-4 with TRBJ1-2, with unresolved D. The CDR3 covers 13 residues. CDR1 is SGHNT, CDR2 YYREEE, per germline (reference sequence). The V gene lost 0 bases and the J gene lost 7 bases, with 10 bases spanning the gap. CDR3 protein: CASSLDGEGGYTF. DNA of the CDR3: TGTGCCAGCAGCTTGGATGGGGAGGGTGGCTACACCTTC.

The table lists this clonotype with many counts. The V gene is TRBV11-2, the J gene TRBJ2-7, with TRBD1 matching 12 bases. Losses at the gene ends were 1 base for V and 3 bases for J; bases not matched to a gene: 13. Looked up from germline, CDR1 is SGHAT and CDR2 is FQNNGV. The CDR3 has 19 residues. The CDR3 sequence: CASSLVGGTGGVRGYEQYF. The DNA for the CDR3 is TGTGCCAGCAGCTTAGTAGGCGGGACAGGGGGCGTAAGGGGCTACGAGCAGTACTTC.

The sample holds many counts of this clonotype. The chain carries TRBV7-2 and TRBJ2-5; D may correspond to TRBD1 or TRBD2 (5 bases each). The CDR3 loop spans 15 amino acids. Germline assignment: CDR1 SGHTA and CDR2 FQGNSA. Trimming took 2 bases from V and 5 from J, leaving 15 bases between them. CDR3 protein: CASSLQSLGTETQYF. In nucleotides, the CDR3 is TGTGCCAGCAGCTTACAGAGTTTAGGGACGGAGACCCAGTACTTC. Complete variable domain (other parts from reference TRBV7-2 and TRBJ2-5): GAGVSQSPSNKVTEKGKDVELRCDPISGHTALYWYRQSLGQGLEFLIYFQGNSAPDKSGLPSDRFSAERTGGSVSTLTIQRTQQEDSAVYLCASSLQSLGTETQYFGPGTRLLVL.

On this clonotype: A much larger clone sits a single nucleotide away, making a read error possible. The CDR3 sequence: CTSSLGDRGNSPLHF. The DNA of the CDR3 is TGTACCAGCAGCTTAGGGGACAGGGGGAATTCACCCCTCCACTTT. This chain joins TRBV7-2 and TRBJ1-6; TRBD1 matches at 11 bases. This CDR3 is built from 15 residues. Germline trimming cut 1 base from V and 7 bases from J; bases unmatched to any gene: 0. Germline V gene data show CDR1 as SGHTA and CDR2 as FQGNSA. Full variable domain (rest looked up from reference TRBV7-2 and TRBJ1-6): GAGVSQSPSNKVTEKGKDVELRCDPISGHTALYWYRQSLGQGLEFLIYFQGNSAPDKSGLPSDRFSAERTGGSVSTLTIQRTQQEDSAVYLCTSSLGDRGNSPLHFGNGTRLTVT.

The gene calls are TRBV6-2 or TRBV6-3 and TRBJ2-7; maybe TRBD2 (6 bases). From germline, CDR1 is MNHEY and CDR2 SVGEGT. The CDR3 has 17 amino acids. Trimming took off 6 bases at V and 2 bases at J, with 23 bases between the two ends. The CDR3 DNA sequence: TGTGCCAGCAGCCACGGGTCTGCGGGGAGGATGACCTACGAGCAGTACTTC. Translation: CASSHGSAGRMTYEQYF.

This clonotype has a count of ten or more. The chain couples TRBV7-8 to TRBJ2-3; 11 positions match TRBD2. The CDR3 sequence is 16 residues long. From germline, CDR1 is SGHVS and CDR2 FQNEAQ. V lost 5 bases, J lost 2 bases, and 6 bases stayed unmatched. In DNA, the CDR3 is TGTGCCAGCAGCACGCGGACTAGCGGGCCCACAGATACGCAGTATTTT. This encodes CASSTRTSGPTDTQYF.

This clonotype showed up just a few times. The chain combines TRBV19 with TRBJ1-1; no reliable D call. The CDR3 loop spans 11 amino acids. The V end lost 5 bases, the J end lost 10 bases, and 11 bases lay between the germline ends. The germline V gene has CDR1 LNHDA and CDR2 SQIVND (reference sequence). The CDR3 reads CASSPGIAAFF. The CDR3 DNA follows: TGTGCCAGTAGTCCTGGTATCGCAGCTTTCTTT.

This clonotype appeared many times. The gene calls are TRBV7-2 and TRBJ2-7, with 9 positions matching TRBD2. V gave up 5 bases and J gave up 6 bases; unmatched junction bases: 14. There are 16 residues in the CDR3. Germline loops: CDR1 SGHTA, CDR2 FQGNSA. The CDR3 here is CASSPSGGGRAIEQYF. In DNA, the CDR3 is TGTGCCAGCAGCCCCAGCGGGGGCGGGAGGGCAATCGAGCAGTACTTC. The full variable domain, rest sourced from reference TRBV7-2 and TRBJ2-7, is GAGVSQSPSNKVTEKGKDVELRCDPISGHTALYWYRQSLGQGLEFLIYFQGNSAPDKSGLPSDRFSAERTGGSVSTLTIQRTQQEDSAVYLCASSPSGGGRAIEQYFGPGTRLTVT.

The chain has TRBV12-3 or TRBV12-4 and TRBJ1-4; 7 bases are a match to TRBD1. Trimming at V came to 7 bases and at J to 8 bases, leaving 13 bases not matched to a gene. The CDR3 is made up of 15 amino acids. CDR3 sequence (DNA): TGTGCCAGCAATTGGGGAGACAGGGAGGGCGAAAAACTGTTTTTT. It is translated as CASNWGDREGEKLFF.

The V call is TRBV19, the J call TRBJ2-5, with D uncertain. The germline V gene encodes CDR1 LNHDA and CDR2 SQIVND (reference sequence). With 3 bases removed from V and 0 bases from J, the gap between germline ends came to 11 bases. The length of the CDR3 is 15 residues. The CDR3 sequence is CASSMGFQYQETQYF. As DNA, the CDR3 is TGTGCCAGTAGTATGGGCTTCCAGTACCAAGAGACCCAGTACTTC.

This clonotype was found many times. This chain uses TRBV20-1 with TRBJ1-5; 7 nucleotides align to TRBD1. The V gene end was trimmed by 3 bases and the J gene end by 10 bases; junction bases not matched to a gene: 15. Germline V gene sequence: CDR1 DFQATT, CDR2 SNEGSKA (reference sequence). The CDR3 is 15 residues long. This chain's CDR3 is CSASPSGQDHRPQHF. The CDR3 DNA reads as TGCAGTGCTAGCCCCTCCGGACAGGACCATCGACCCCAGCATTTT.

The sample holds a few counts of this clonotype. V usage is TRBV6-2 or TRBV6-3 and J usage is TRBJ2-4; D gene unclear. V lost 6 bases, J lost 0 bases, and 9 bases lay in between. Germline values: CDR1 MNHEY, CDR2 SVGEGT. This CDR3 region has 14 residues. The CDR3 DNA sequence: TGTGCCAGCAGGCCCGAGCTAGCCAAAAACATTCAGTACTTC. Translation gives CASRPELAKNIQYF.

A few counts support this clonotype. The rearrangement uses TRBV28 and TRBJ2-1, with no clear D. V was clipped by 8 bases and J by 0 bases, with 11 bases between them. The germline V gene encodes CDR1 MDHEN and CDR2 SYDVKM. The CDR3 extends over 14 amino acids. This CDR3 is CASSAPGSYNEQFF. For the CDR3, the DNA is TGTGCCAGCTCGGCTCCGGGCTCCTACAATGAGCAGTTCTTC.

At least ten counts were recorded for this clonotype. This chain links TRBV7-2 with TRBJ2-5; D not certain. The V end lost 5 bases, the J end lost 2 bases, and 18 bases lay between the germline ends. The germline V gene encodes CDR1 SGHTA and CDR2 FQGNSA. CDR3 size: 16 residues. CDR3 residues: CASSLLYRLKQETQYF. CDR3 DNA: TGTGCCAGCAGCCTCCTTTACCGCCTAAAACAAGAGACCCAGTACTTC.

A few counts support this clonotype. The V and J genes are TRBV6-2 or TRBV6-3 and TRBJ2-1; 11 nucleotides match TRBD2. The CDR3 is 15 amino acids. The J segment lost 7 bases and the V segment lost 6 bases, leaving 8 bases of the junction unmatched. CDR1 and CDR2 from the germline V gene are MNHEY and SVGEGT. The CDR3 region has the DNA TGTGCCAGCAGAAGACTAGCGGGAAGTAAGAATGAGCAGTTCTTC. Translated, it gives CASRRLAGSKNEQFF.

This clonotype has a count of ten or more. This chain joins TRBV7-9 and TRBJ2-7; tentatively, D is TRBD2 (6 bases). V dropped 0 bases and J dropped 4 bases, with 7 bases sitting between them. Looked up from germline, CDR1 is SEHNR and CDR2 is FQNEAQ (reference sequence). The CDR3 is made up of 13 amino acids. CDR3 sequence (DNA): TGTGCCAGCAGCTTAGCCGGGGGTTACGAGCAGTACGTC. Protein product: CASSLAGGYEQYV.

The rearrangement links TRBV7-6 to TRBJ2-3, with a tentative D call TRBD2 (6 bases). CDR1 SGHVS and CDR2 FNYEAQ come from the germline V gene. Deletions cut 1 base from V and 2 bases from J, with 16 bases between. The CDR3 has 17 residues. Here the CDR3 reads CASSLGVAGFNTDTQYF. The CDR3 DNA reads as TGTGCCAGCAGCTTAGGAGTCGCGGGATTTAACACAGATACGCAGTATTTT.

This clonotype appeared a few times. This chain uses TRBV12-3 or TRBV12-4 with TRBJ1-2; D is possibly TRBD1 (5 bases). V lost 1 base to trimming and J lost 7 bases, with 13 bases between them. This CDR3 has 14 amino acids. In nucleotides, the CDR3 is TGTGCCAGCAGTTTAGTCTCAGGGTACTCTGGCTACACCTTC. Its protein is CASSLVSGYSGYTF.

The V and J genes are TRBV6-8 and TRBJ2-5; D might be TRBD2 (5 bases). The ends were cut back, 6 bases at V and 5 bases at J, with 13 bases in the middle. The length of the CDR3 is 13 residues. The germline V gene has CDR1 MNHGY and CDR2 SAAAGT. For the CDR3, the DNA is TGTGCCAGCAGACCTGACTATTCGGAGACCCAGTACTTC. It encodes CASRPDYSETQYF.

The rearrangement links TRBV20-1 to TRBJ2-1, with TRBD2 matching over 13 bases. This CDR3 comprises 15 residues. Trimming removed 6 bases from V and 5 bases from J; junction bases left unmatched: 7. The germline gives CDR1 DFQATT, CDR2 SNEGSKA (reference sequence). CDR3 sequence reads: CSATGTSGAHNEQFF. The CDR3 DNA is TGCAGTGCGACCGGGACTAGCGGGGCCCACAATGAGCAGTTCTTC.